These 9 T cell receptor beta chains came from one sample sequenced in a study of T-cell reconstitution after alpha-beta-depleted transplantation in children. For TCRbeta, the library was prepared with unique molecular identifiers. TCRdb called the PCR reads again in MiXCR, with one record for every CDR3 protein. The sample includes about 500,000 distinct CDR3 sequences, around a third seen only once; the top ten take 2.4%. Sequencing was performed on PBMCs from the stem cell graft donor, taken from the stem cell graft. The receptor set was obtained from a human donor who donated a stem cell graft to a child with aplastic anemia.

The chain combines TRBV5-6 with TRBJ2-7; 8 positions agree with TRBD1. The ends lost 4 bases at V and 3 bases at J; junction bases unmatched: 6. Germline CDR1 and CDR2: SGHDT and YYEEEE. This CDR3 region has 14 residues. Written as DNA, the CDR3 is TGTGCCAGCAGCGCGGGACAGGCGATCTACGAGCAGTACTTC. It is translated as CASSAGQAIYEQYF.

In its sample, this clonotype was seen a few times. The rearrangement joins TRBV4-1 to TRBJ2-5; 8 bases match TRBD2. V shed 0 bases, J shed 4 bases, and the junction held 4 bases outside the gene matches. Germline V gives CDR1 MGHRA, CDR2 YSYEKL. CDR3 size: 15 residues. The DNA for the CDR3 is TGCGCCAGCAGCCAAGAATGGCTAGCGGGAGAGACCCAGTACTTC. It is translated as CASSQEWLAGETQYF.

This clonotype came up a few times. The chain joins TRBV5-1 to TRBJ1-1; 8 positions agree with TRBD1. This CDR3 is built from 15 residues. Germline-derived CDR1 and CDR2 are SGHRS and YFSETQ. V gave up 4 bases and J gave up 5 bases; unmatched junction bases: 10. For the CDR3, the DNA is TGCGCCAGCAGCACTGACGACAGGGGCGAGACTGAAGCTTTCTTT. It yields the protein CASSTDDRGETEAFF.

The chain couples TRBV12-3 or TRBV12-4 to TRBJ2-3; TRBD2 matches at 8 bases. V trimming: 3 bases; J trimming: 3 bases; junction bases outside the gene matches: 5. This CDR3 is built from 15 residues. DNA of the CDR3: TGTGCCAGCAGTTTTTCCACGGGGGGGACAGATACGCAGTATTTT. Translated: CASSFSTGGTDTQYF.

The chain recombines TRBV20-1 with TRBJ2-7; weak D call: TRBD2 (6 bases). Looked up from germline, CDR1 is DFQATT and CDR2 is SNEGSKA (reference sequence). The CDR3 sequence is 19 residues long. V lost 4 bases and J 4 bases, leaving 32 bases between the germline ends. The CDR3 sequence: CSANPWQDPSYMGGYEQYF. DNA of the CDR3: TGCAGTGCTAACCCGTGGCAGGACCCATCATACATGGGGGGATACGAGCAGTACTTC.

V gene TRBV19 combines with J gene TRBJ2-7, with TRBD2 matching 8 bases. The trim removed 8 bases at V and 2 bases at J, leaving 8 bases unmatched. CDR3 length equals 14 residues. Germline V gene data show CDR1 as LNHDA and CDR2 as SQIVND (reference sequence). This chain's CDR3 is CASRFREGAYEQYF. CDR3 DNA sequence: TGTGCCAGTCGATTCCGGGAGGGGGCCTACGAGCAGTACTTC.

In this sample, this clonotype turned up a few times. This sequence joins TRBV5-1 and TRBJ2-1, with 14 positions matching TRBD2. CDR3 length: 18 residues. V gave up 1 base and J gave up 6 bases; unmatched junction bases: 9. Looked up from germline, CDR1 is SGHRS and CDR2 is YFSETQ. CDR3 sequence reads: CASSLHGLAGGPLNEQFF. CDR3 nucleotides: TGCGCCAGCAGCTTGCACGGACTAGCGGGAGGACCCCTCAATGAGCAGTTCTTC.

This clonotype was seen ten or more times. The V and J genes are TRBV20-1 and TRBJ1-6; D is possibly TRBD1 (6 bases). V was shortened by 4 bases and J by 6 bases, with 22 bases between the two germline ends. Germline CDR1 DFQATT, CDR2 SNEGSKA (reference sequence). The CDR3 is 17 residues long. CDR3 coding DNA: TGCAGTGCTACGAAAATGCCACAGGGTCAGGGTAATTCACCCCTCCACTTT. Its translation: CSATKMPQGQGNSPLHF.

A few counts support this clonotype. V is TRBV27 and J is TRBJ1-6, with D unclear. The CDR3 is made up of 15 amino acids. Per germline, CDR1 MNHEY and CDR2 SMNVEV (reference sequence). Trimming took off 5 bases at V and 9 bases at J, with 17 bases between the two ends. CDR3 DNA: TGTGCCAGCAGTATAGGATCGGGAATAGGTTCACCCCTCCACTTT. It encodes CASSIGSGIGSPLHF.